The present T cell receptor (beta chain) was sequenced within a study of type 1 regulatory T cells. For the study at large: T-allo10 is a Tr1-enriched, alloantigen-specific CD4 T cell product made in vitro.

TCRdb reprocessed the reads via MiXCR and lists one record per CDR3 protein. This sample yields about 68,000 distinct CDR3 sequences, of which around 63% are seen a single time; 7.6% belongs to the top ten. About this clonotype: Antigen: not known.

The graft donor-derived T-allo10 cells reportedly recognize host alloantigens, are anergic, and suppress alloantigen-specifically. This sequence originates from a human donor in good health. What was sequenced was cultured T cells, either the whole culture or a sorted T cell fraction (not recorded which). Described subset: Tr1-enriched cell product generated in vitro against host alloantigens.

CDR3 bases: TGTGCCAGCAGACCGGATGGACTACGGGTAGACGCCCAGTACTTC. Its translation: CASRPDGLRVDAQYF. This chain joins TRBV6-2 or TRBV6-3 and TRBJ2-5; D possibly corresponds to TRBD2 (6 bases). V lost 6 bases and J lost 9, with 23 bases in between. This CDR3 spans 15 amino acids. The germline V gene has CDR1 MNHEY and CDR2 SVGEGT.